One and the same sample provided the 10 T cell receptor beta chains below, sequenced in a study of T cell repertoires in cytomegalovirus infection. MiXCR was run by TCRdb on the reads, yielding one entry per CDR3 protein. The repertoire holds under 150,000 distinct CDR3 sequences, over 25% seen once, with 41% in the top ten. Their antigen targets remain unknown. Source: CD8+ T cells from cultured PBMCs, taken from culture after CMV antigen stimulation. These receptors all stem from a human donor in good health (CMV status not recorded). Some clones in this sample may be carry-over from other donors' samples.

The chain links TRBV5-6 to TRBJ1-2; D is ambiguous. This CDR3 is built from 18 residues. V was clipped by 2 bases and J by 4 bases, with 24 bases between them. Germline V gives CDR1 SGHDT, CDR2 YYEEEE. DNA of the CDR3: TGTGCCAGCAGCTTTGGCGTCCCCCGAGGGAGACGGGGCTATGGCTACACCTTC. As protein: CASSFGVPRGRRGYGYTF.

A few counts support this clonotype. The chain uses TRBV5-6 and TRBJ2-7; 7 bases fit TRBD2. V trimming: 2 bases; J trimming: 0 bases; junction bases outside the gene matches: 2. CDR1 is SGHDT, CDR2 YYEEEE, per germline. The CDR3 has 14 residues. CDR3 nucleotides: TGTGCCAGCAGCTTCCGGGACTACTCCTACGAGCAGTACTTC. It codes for CASSFRDYSYEQYF.

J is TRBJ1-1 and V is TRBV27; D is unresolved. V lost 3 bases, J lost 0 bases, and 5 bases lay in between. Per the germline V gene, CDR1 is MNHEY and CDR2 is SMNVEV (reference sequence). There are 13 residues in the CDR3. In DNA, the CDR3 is TGTGCCAGCAGTTTCGAGGTGAACACTGAAGCTTTCTTT. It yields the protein CASSFEVNTEAFF.

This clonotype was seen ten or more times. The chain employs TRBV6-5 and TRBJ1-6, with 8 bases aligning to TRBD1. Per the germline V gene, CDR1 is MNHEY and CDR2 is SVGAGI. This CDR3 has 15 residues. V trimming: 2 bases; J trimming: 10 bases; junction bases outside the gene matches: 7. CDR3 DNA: TGTGCCAGCAGTTACGAAGGCAGGGGGCGATCACCCCTCCACTTT. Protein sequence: CASSYEGRGRSPLHF.

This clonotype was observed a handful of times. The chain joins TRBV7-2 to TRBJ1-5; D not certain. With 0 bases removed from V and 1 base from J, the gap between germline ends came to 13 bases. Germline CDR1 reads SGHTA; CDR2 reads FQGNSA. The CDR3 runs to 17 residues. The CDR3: CASSLASVSLSNQPQHF. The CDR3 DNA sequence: TGTGCCAGCAGCTTAGCCTCGGTTAGCCTGAGCAATCAGCCCCAGCATTTT.

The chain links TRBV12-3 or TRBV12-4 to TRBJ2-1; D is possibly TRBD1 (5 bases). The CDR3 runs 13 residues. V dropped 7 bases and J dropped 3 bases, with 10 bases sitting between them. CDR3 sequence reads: CASTIDSYNEQFF. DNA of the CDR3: TGTGCCAGCACCATCGACAGCTACAATGAGCAGTTCTTC.

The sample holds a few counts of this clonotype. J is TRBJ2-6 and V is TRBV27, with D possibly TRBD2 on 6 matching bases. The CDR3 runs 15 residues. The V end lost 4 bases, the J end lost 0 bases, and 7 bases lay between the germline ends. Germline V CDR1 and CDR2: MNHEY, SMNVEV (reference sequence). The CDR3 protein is CASSSGASGANVLTF. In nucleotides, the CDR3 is TGTGCCAGCAGTTCGGGAGCCTCTGGGGCCAACGTCCTGACTTTC.

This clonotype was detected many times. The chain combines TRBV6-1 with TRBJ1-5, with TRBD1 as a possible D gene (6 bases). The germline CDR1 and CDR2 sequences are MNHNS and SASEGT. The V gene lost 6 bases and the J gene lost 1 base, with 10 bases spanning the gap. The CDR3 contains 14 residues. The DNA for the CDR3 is TGTGCCAGCAGGGGGGGCTTGAGCAATCAGCCCCAGCATTTT. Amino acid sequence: CASRGGLSNQPQHF.

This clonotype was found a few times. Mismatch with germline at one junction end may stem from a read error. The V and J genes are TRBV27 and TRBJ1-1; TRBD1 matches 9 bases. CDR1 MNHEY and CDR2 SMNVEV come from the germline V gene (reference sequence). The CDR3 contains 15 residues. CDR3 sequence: CASSDRGVWNPEAFF. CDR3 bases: TGTGCCAGCAGCGACAGGGGGGTATGGAACCCTGAAGCTTTCTTT.

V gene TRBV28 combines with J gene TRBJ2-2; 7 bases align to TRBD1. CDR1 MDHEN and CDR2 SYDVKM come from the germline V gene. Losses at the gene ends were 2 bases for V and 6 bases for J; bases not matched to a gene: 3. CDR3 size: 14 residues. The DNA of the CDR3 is TGTGCCAGCAGTTTACGGGACAGCCCCGGGGAGCTGTTTTTT. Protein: CASSLRDSPGELFF. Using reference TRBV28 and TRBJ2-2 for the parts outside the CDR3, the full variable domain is DVKVTQSSRYLVKRTGEKVFLECVQDMDHENMFWYRQDPGLGLRLIYFSYDVKMKEKGDIPEGYSVSREKKERFSLILESASTNQTSMYLCASSLRDSPGELFFGEGSRLTVL.